This T cell receptor beta chain is from a study of vaccination effects on CD4 cells after COVID-19 (dated by TCRdb to between 2021 and 2022). Looking at the study overall: Two doses of either the BNT162b2 or the mRNA-1273 mRNA SARS-CoV-2 vaccine were administered to participants. SARS-CoV-2 spike-specific CD4+ TCR repertoires from before and after mRNA vaccination were compared in COVID-19 convalescent patients and in infection-naive vaccine recipients. Altogether, roughly 10 COVID-19 convalescent patients and a handful of SARS-CoV-2-naive healthy vaccine recipients made up the full study. In the study, cultures from other donors were sequenced using the Oncomine TCR Beta short-read assay on an Illumina iSeq 100.

This clone has only one observation. Its specific antigen is unknown. No much larger clonotype is one base removed from it; base qualities were not supplied. Preparation of the library involved the immunoSEQ multiplex PCR assay. TCR beta CDR3 sequencing was performed on DNA from the cultured, isolated CD4+ T cells. The original methods were these. The analysis removed non-productive TCR sequences, trimmed reads to the CDR3 region, and retained only CDR3s that were 7 or more amino acids long. Antigen-specific clonotypes were identified with the MANAFEST web app by comparing expansion in peptide wells against reference cultures. For clones to be considered positive, expansion at FDR<0.05 versus reference and all other wells, an odds ratio above 5, and a frequency above 0.1% in two replicate wells were required. Clonotypes significantly expanded in SARS-CoV-2 spike wells and in at least one common cold coronavirus spike condition were defined as cross-reactive. CDR3 similarity was assessed by Levenshtein distance with the stringdist R package, and unrooted trees were built with ape in R 3.6.1. The immuneACCESS repertoire file appears here via TCRdb, limited to in-frame rearrangements. These files lack a portion of the clones; in checked studies, under half of the deficit traces to unresolved V genes, and the cause of the others is not known. That table is the source of V, J and clone size, and D and trimming were worked out from the DNA. The sample profile shows roughly 61,000 clones; roughly 80% of them were found once. Clones ranked in the top ten supply roughly 2.4% of the sample.

The ViraFEST assay stimulated PBMC with viral peptide pools and then used TCR sequencing to identify antigen-specific CD4+ T cell clonotypes by expansion. After about 9 days of culture, CD4+ T cells were isolated with the EasySep CD4+ T cell isolation kit. None of the healthy vaccine recipients had a prior SARS-CoV-2 infection, which was confirmed by nucleocapsid antibody tests that came back negative both before and after vaccination. Fewer than 2.5 million PBMC per well were cultured in IMDM with about 5% human AB serum, around 9.1 IU/ml IL-2 and gentamicin, plus 10 ug/ml peptides. On days 3 and 7, half of the culture medium was replaced with fresh IL-2-containing medium. Unless otherwise noted, each peptide stimulation condition was cultured in triplicate wells. Using Ficoll-Paque Plus gradient centrifugation, PBMC were separated from whole blood and then either used fresh or cryopreserved at -140C. The overlapping peptide pools covered the spike proteins of SARS-CoV-2 and of the common cold coronaviruses HCoV-NL63, HCoV-OC43 and HCoV-229E. Genomic DNA was extracted from cultured CD4+ T cells with the QIAamp micro DNA kit.

Broader findings and caveats from the paper: Limitations of the study were the small number of convalescent patients and the absence of early post-infection timepoints. Among healthy vaccine recipients, nearly all vaccine-induced clones were SARS-CoV-2 mono-reactive, and only 1 of 255 was cross-reactive with common cold coronaviruses. Marked clonal contraction was observed in both infection-induced and vaccine-induced clones at late post-vaccination timepoints, consistent with waning T cell responses.

This specimen was CD4+ T cells from PBMCs cultured with HCoV-229E spike peptides, taken before COVID-19 vaccination. The meaning of the sample's cell subset or site label: HCoV-229E spike overlapping peptide pool stimulation. This receptor was obtained from a human donor who received a COVID-19 vaccine.

CDR3 loop: CASSSLAGGFHLMDTQYF. DNA sequence: TGTGCCAGCAGCTCCCTAGCGGGGGGTTTCCATCTCATGGATACGCAGTATTTT. In this chain, TRBV28 is recombined with TRBJ2-3; 11 junctional bases match TRBD2. Per the germline V gene, MDHEN is the CDR1 and SYDVKM is the CDR2. The CDR3 goes from the cysteine to the phenylalanine over 18 residues. The read is trimmed to its CDR3 DNA, 54 bases read in frame from base 1. Trimming removed 6 bases from V and 6 bases from J; the gene matches leave 17 bases unexplained.